The clone carrying this T cell receptor (beta chain) has more than one count but fewer than ten. Its specificity is not known. These data belong to a study of Graves' ophthalmopathy and Graves' hyperthyroidism. Study-level findings and limits: The 13-signature model separated ophthalmopathy from stable hyperthyroidism at roughly 90% sensitivity and around 77% specificity. Blood samples also showed most expanded thyroid clonotypes exceeding 0.001 frequency.

Enrollment excluded any patients with other autoimmune diseases, uncontrolled infections, pregnancy or lactation. RNA transcripts yielded amplified TCR beta CDR3 regions. Amplification began with first-round RT-PCR using HTBI primers, then second-round multiplex PCR was performed. Each CDR3 protein is one row after TCRdb ran MiXCR on the multiplex PCR reads. The data hold roughly 1.1 million distinct CDR3 sequences, with 35% to 40% observed a single time. The receptor comes from an adult man with Graves' hyperthyroidism. Sequencing was carried out using peripheral blood or thyroid tissue (not recorded which).

The CDR3 is CASSWGGTGNYGYTF. The CDR3 DNA reads TGTGCCAGCAGTTGGGGGGGGACAGGGAACTATGGCTACACCTTC. The chain is built from TRBV27 and TRBJ1-2, with 9 nucleotides matching TRBD1. With V trimmed by 4 bases and J by 2 bases, 5 bases remained unmatched. The CDR3 totals 15 residues. Germline assignment: CDR1 MNHEY and CDR2 SMNVEV (reference sequence).